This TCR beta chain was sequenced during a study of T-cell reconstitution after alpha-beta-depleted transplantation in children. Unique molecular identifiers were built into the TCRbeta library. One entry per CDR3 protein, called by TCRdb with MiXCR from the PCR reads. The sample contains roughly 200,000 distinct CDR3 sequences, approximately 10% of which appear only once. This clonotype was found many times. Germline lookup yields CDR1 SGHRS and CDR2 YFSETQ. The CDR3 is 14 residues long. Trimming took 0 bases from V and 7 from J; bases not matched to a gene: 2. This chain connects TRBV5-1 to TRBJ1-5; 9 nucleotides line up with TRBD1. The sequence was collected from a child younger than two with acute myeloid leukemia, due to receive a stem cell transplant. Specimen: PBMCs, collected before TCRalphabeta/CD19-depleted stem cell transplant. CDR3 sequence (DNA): TGCGCCAGCAGCTTGGGGGACAGGGACCAGCCCCAGCATTTT. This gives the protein CASSLGDRDQPQHF. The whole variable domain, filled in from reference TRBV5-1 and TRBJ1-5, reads KAGVTQTPRYLIKTRGQQVTLSCSPISGHRSVSWYQQTPGQGLQFLFEYFSETQRNKGNFPGRFSGRQFSNSRSEMNVSTLELGDSALYLCASSLGDRDQPQHFGDGTRLSIL.